These T cell receptor beta chains were read from a single sample in a study of T cell responses to AZD1222 COVID-19 vaccine. The method was immunoSEQ multiplex PCR; TCRdb's version includes in-frame clones alone and lacks a portion of them. This sample carries around 35,000 clones, 75% to 90% of them seen once, and the ten largest clones take 6.8%. The material sequenced was peripheral blood, taken on day 0 of AZD1222 vaccination. Receptors were obtained from an adult in good health. CDR3s include the opening cysteine and the closing phenylalanine or tryptophan. The D gene is left open where the match is weak. Clone sizes are given selectively: once, few, many, or a class where the clone is expanded.

DNA	CDR3	size	D	V	J
TGTGCCAGCAGCTCGCAAGGGACAGGGGATGGCTACACCTTC	CASSSQGTGDGYTF	-	TRBD1	TRBV11-2	TRBJ1-2
TGCAGCGTCCGAGCGGGAGGGCCGGCCGGGGAGCTGTTTTTT	CSVRAGGPAGELFF	-	TRBD2	TRBV29-1	TRBJ2-2
TGTGCCAGCAGCCGTGAGCGGGAGGGCCGGCGATACTTC	CASSREREGRRYF	-	TRBD2	TRBV3-1/TRBV3-2	TRBJ2-7
TGTGCCAGCAGTTATGCCCCCTACAATGAGCAGTTCTTC	CASSYAPYNEQFF	once	-	TRBV28	TRBJ2-1
TGTGCCAGCAGCCTGAGGATAGCGGGGGACCGGAGGGCAGATACGCAGTATTTT	CASSLRIAGDRRADTQYF	-	TRBD2	TRBV7-8	TRBJ2-3
TGTGCCAGCAGCTTAGCGGGAATCGATGAGCAGTTCTTC	CASSLAGIDEQFF	-	-	TRBV7-9	TRBJ2-1
TGTGCCAGCAGTGAGGACAGCTCCTACAATGAGCAGTTCTTC	CASSEDSSYNEQFF	-	-	TRBV6-4	TRBJ2-1
TGTGCCAGCGCCCCCAGGGTTTCCTACGAGCAGTACTTC	CASAPRVSYEQYF	-	-	TRBV7-8	TRBJ2-7
TGTGCCAGCAGTTTAGGAGGTCGGGCGTTGGATACGCAGTATTTT	CASSLGGRALDTQYF	-	-	TRBV27	TRBJ2-3
TGTGCCACGGTAGCGGGAGAGGCAAATACGCAGTATTTT	CATVAGEANTQYF	-	TRBD2	TRBV6-5	TRBJ2-3
TGTGCCAGCTCACCACGGGCAGAGTTCCACGAGCAGTACTTC	CASSPRAEFHEQYF	-	-	TRBV18	TRBJ2-7
TGCAGCGTTGTGGGCAATGAGCAGTTCTTC	CSVVGNEQFF	few	-	TRBV29-1	TRBJ2-1
TGTGCCAGCATCTCTGGATACGAGCAGTACTTC	CASISGYEQYF	-	-	TRBV28	TRBJ2-7
TGTGCCAGCATAAGGGGGGGGTGGCGTGGTGAGCAGTACTTC	CASIRGGWRGEQYF	-	-	TRBV6-5	TRBJ2-7
TGTGCCAGCAGCAGGGACAGGAGCTCCTACGAGCAGTACTTC	CASSRDRSSYEQYF	-	TRBD1	TRBV7-2	TRBJ2-7
TGTGCCAGCGGGGACACCCTCTATGGCTACACCTTC	CASGDTLYGYTF	-	-	TRBV9	TRBJ1-2
TGTGCCAGCAGTTCGGGCCTAGACTCCTATAATTCACCCCTCCACTTT	CASSSGLDSYNSPLHF	-	-	TRBV5-6	TRBJ1-6
TGTGCCAGCAGCCGGACCGATACTTACGAGCAGTACTTC	CASSRTDTYEQYF	-	-	TRBV3-1/TRBV3-2	TRBJ2-7
TGTGCCAGCAGCTTAGAACCTAGACCGACCTACGAGCAGTACTTC	CASSLEPRPTYEQYF	-	-	TRBV11-2	TRBJ2-7
TGTGCCAGCAGTGTGGGCAGCCGTAACACTGAAGCTTTCTTT	CASSVGSRNTEAFF	medium-sized	-	TRBV2	TRBJ1-1
TGTGCCAGCAGCTTAGCGCTGGCAGCTTCCGAGCAGTACTTC	CASSLALAASEQYF	-	-	TRBV7-8	TRBJ2-7
TGTGCCAGTAGTATTGGTAGCGGGGCCCCCAATGAGCAGTTCTTC	CASSIGSGAPNEQFF	-	TRBD2	TRBV19	TRBJ2-1
TGTGCCAGCAGCCGAGGGACAGGAGTAATCAACGAGTACTTC	CASSRGTGVINEYF	-	TRBD1	TRBV4-2	TRBJ2-7
TGTGCCAGCAGTTCGACTAGCGGGGGCCAGGGGACCCAGTACTTC	CASSSTSGGQGTQYF	-	TRBD2	TRBV2	TRBJ2-5
TGTGCCACCAGCAGAGTTGCCGGGACAGGGGCCACCTACGAGCAGTACTTC	CATSRVAGTGATYEQYF	-	TRBD1	TRBV15	TRBJ2-7